The 27 T cell receptor beta chains below come from one sample, sequenced in a study of chemoradiotherapy in HPV16-positive cancers. Some clones are missing from TCRdb's copy, which holds only in-frame ones; the method was immunoSEQ multiplex PCR. Here the sample spans thousands of clones, roughly 79% being singletons. The sample consisted of tumor tissue, taken from a patient who underwent chemoradiotherapy. The source of these receptors is a human donor with HPV-associated anogenital cancer.

The chain recombines TRBV9 with TRBJ1-1; 7 nucleotides align to TRBD1. Germline trimming cut 0 bases from V and 4 bases from J; bases unmatched to any gene: 9. Germline V gene data show CDR1 as SGDLS and CDR2 as YYNGEE. This CDR3 comprises 16 residues. The CDR3 here is CASSVAPGQVGTEAFF. The CDR3 DNA reads as TGTGCCAGCAGCGTAGCCCCCGGACAGGTAGGCACTGAAGCTTTCTTT. The complete variable domain, with remaining parts taken from reference TRBV9 and TRBJ1-1, reads DSGVTQTPKHLITATGQRVTLRCSPRSGDLSVYWYQQSLDQGLQFLIQYYNGEERAKGNILERFSAQQFPDLHSELNLSSLELGDSALYFCASSVAPGQVGTEAFFGQGTRLTVV.

The chain uses TRBV7-8 and TRBJ1-1, with 10 bases lining up with TRBD1. Germline trimming cut 4 bases from V and 4 bases from J; bases unmatched to any gene: 9. Germline CDR1 reads SGHVS; CDR2 reads FQNEAQ. This CDR3 comprises 16 residues. DNA of the CDR3: TGTGCCAGCAGCTCATCCGGGACAGGGGCTGTCACTGAAGCTTTCTTT. Its translation: CASSSSGTGAVTEAFF.

The chain carries TRBV11-2 and TRBJ1-1; tentative D call: TRBD1 (5 bases). Germline assignment: CDR1 SGHAT and CDR2 FQNNGV. Trimming cost V 3 bases and J 8 bases, with 16 bases left between them. This CDR3 contains 14 residues. In DNA, the CDR3 is TGTGCCAGCAGCTTCCTGGAAGGGGTGGGGGAAGCTTTCTTT. As protein: CASSFLEGVGEAFF.

CDR3 sequence (DNA): TGTGCCTGGAGTTTCACAGGGGCTCCTAATGAAAAACTGTTTTTT. Protein: CAWSFTGAPNEKLFF. The rearrangement uses TRBV30 and TRBJ1-4; the match to TRBD1 covers 7 bases. The CDR3 extends over 15 amino acids. After removal of 2 bases from V and 3 bases from J, the junction contained 6 bases not matched to a gene. The V gene's germline CDR1 is GTSNPN and CDR2 SVGIG (reference sequence).

This clone was counted a single time. V and J are TRBV5-1 and TRBJ1-1, with a possible D match to TRBD1 (6 bases). Germline assignment: CDR1 SGHRS and CDR2 YFSETQ. This CDR3 comprises 13 residues. Trimming stripped 1 base from V and 11 bases from J, with 15 bases between. CDR3 sequence reads: CASSLTGPGDAFF. The CDR3 DNA follows: TGCGCCAGCAGCTTGACAGGGCCCGGCGACGCTTTCTTT.

The chain recombines TRBV19 with TRBJ2-5, with unresolved D. This CDR3 is built from 15 residues. V was cut by 5 bases and J by 2 bases, with 15 bases left in between. Germline loops: CDR1 LNHDA, CDR2 SQIVND (reference sequence). This CDR3 is CASSGQDGIQETQYF. The CDR3 region has the DNA TGTGCCAGTAGTGGTCAGGACGGTATACAAGAGACCCAGTACTTC.

The chain couples TRBV29-1 to TRBJ1-1; 7 positions agree with TRBD1. The V segment lost 7 bases and the J segment 0 bases; nucleotides outside the gene matches: 11. Germline CDR1 is SQVTM and CDR2 is ANQGSEA. The CDR3 has 15 residues. The CDR3 protein is CSASGGWAMNTEAFF. The CDR3 DNA reads as TGCAGCGCCTCAGGGGGGTGGGCCATGAACACTGAAGCTTTCTTT.

The chain links TRBV2 to TRBJ1-2; D remains unclear. CDR1 and CDR2 (germline): SNHLY, FYNNEI. Trimming shortened V by 4 bases and J by 3 bases, and 9 bases separated the two germline ends. This CDR3 has 13 residues. CDR3 amino acids: CASSVQQDYGYTF. The DNA of the CDR3 is TGTGCCAGCAGTGTGCAGCAGGACTATGGCTACACCTTC.

The genes are TRBV29-1 and TRBJ1-1, with 10 nucleotides matching TRBD1. J was trimmed by 8 bases and V by 0 bases; bases with no gene match: 6. The CDR3 runs 14 residues. The germline CDR1 and CDR2 sequences are SQVTM and ANQGSEA. The CDR3 here is CSVEDDRGRLEAFF. CDR3 DNA sequence: TGCAGCGTTGAAGACGACAGGGGGCGTCTCGAAGCTTTCTTT.

This chain uses TRBV6-6 with TRBJ2-5; TRBD1 matches 9 bases. TRBJ2-7 explains the end of the DNA better; the J call may be wrong. Germline assignment: CDR1 MNHNY and CDR2 SVGAGI (reference sequence). The CDR3 totals 14 residues. This CDR3 is CASRPGQGFNEQYF. CDR3 bases: TGTGCCAGCAGGCCGGGACAGGGATTCAACGAGCAGTACTTC.

This chain links TRBV18 with TRBJ1-4; D is unresolved. Germline-derived CDR1 and CDR2 are KGHSH and LQKENI. The CDR3 runs 13 residues. With 2 bases removed from V and 7 bases from J, the gap between germline ends came to 8 bases. The CDR3 loop is CASSPWVGEKLFF. Written as DNA, the CDR3 is TGTGCCAGCTCACCATGGGTTGGTGAAAAACTGTTTTTT.

This rearrangement joins TRBV5-6 to TRBJ2-5, with 8 bases fitting TRBD2. V lost 4 bases to trimming and J lost 2 bases; unmatched junction nucleotides: 10. This CDR3 spans 16 amino acids. Germline V gene sequence: CDR1 SGHDT, CDR2 YYEEEE. For the CDR3, the DNA is TGTGCCAGCAGCAAGCAGGCGACGGGGGGGCAAGAGACCCAGTACTTC. It specifies CASSKQATGGQETQYF.

This sequence joins TRBV5-4 and TRBJ2-5, with 9 bases identical to TRBD2. The V gene's germline CDR1 is SGHNT and CDR2 YYREEE (reference sequence). Trimming removed 3 bases from V and 5 bases from J; junction bases left unmatched: 5. This CDR3 comprises 14 residues. CDR3 coding DNA: TGTGCCAGCAGCTCAGCGGGAGGACAGGAGACCCAGTACTTC. Translation: CASSSAGGQETQYF.

The J gene is TRBJ1-1, the V gene TRBV5-1, with TRBD1 identical over 7 bases. The CDR3 totals 15 residues. Germline CDR1 is SGHRS and CDR2 is YFSETQ. V was pared by 4 bases and J by 6 bases, with 12 bases of the junction left unmatched. The CDR3 is CASSPSGGGASEAFF. The CDR3 bases are TGCGCCAGCAGCCCTTCGGGAGGGGGCGCATCTGAAGCTTTCTTT.

The gene calls are TRBV11-2 and TRBJ2-7, with D tentatively TRBD2 (5 bases). V shed 0 bases and J shed 0 bases, with 9 bases lying between them. This CDR3 is built from 15 residues. From germline, CDR1 is SGHAT and CDR2 FQNNGV. CDR3 sequence: CASSLDSVSSYEQYF. The CDR3 coding sequence is TGTGCCAGCAGCTTAGATAGCGTGAGCTCCTACGAGCAGTACTTC.

In its sample, this clone was seen once. The CDR3 loop is CAYQRPVTNSPLHF. CDR3 DNA: TGCGCCTACCAAAGGCCAGTCACTAATTCACCCCTCCACTTT. This rearrangement joins TRBV10-1 to TRBJ1-6; D gene ambiguous. Germline CDR1 WNHNN, CDR2 SYGVQD (reference sequence). This CDR3 has 14 amino acids. Trimming took 11 bases from V and 6 from J, leaving 17 bases between them.

CDR3 bases: TGTGCCAGCAGCTTGAGGGTCATAGCGGGGAGCGACGAGCAGTACTTC. This translates into CASSLRVIAGSDEQYF. The V call is TRBV7-2, the J call TRBJ2-7, with TRBD2 identical over 8 bases. V was pared by 3 bases and J by 5 bases, with 12 bases of the junction left unmatched. Germline V gene sequence: CDR1 SGHTA, CDR2 FQGNSA. The CDR3 runs to 16 residues.

This clone was picked up one time. This chain connects TRBV7-9 to TRBJ2-4; TRBD1 might be the D (6 bases). Trimming took 2 bases from V and 0 from J, leaving 8 bases between them. Germline V gene lookup returns CDR1 SEHNR and CDR2 FQNEAQ (reference sequence). The CDR3 extends over 15 amino acids. CDR3 DNA sequence: TGTGCCAGCAGCTTATCACAGGGAGCCAAAAACATTCAGTACTTC. Encoded protein: CASSLSQGAKNIQYF.

V usage is TRBV5-5 and J usage is TRBJ2-5; D is perhaps TRBD1 (6 bases). Trimming removed 0 bases at V and 2 bases at J, with 8 bases between. Germline values: CDR1 SGHKS, CDR2 YYEKEE (reference sequence). The CDR3 contains 14 residues. The chain's CDR3 is CASSLGTEQETQYF. As DNA, the CDR3 is TGTGCCAGCAGCTTGGGGACAGAGCAAGAGACCCAGTACTTC.

The chain carries TRBV4-2 and TRBJ2-1; no reliable D call. The ends were cut back, 4 bases at V and 0 bases at J, with 13 bases in the middle. This CDR3 spans 16 amino acids. CDR1 and CDR2 from the germline V gene are LGHNA and YNFKEQ. CDR3 nucleotides: TGTGCCAGCAGCCTCACGGCGGAGAGCTCCTACAATGAGCAGTTCTTC. Translating it yields CASSLTAESSYNEQFF.

In its sample, this clone was seen once. The chain is built from TRBV7-8 and TRBJ1-5; D remains ambiguous. The CDR3 is 14 residues long. V was clipped by 5 bases and J by 0 bases, with 8 bases between them. Germline V CDR1 and CDR2: SGHVS, FQNEAQ. The CDR3: CASSLGPSNQPQHF. CDR3 DNA: TGTGCCAGCAGCCTCGGACCTAGCAATCAGCCCCAGCATTTT.

The V gene is TRBV14, the J gene TRBJ2-1; D gene ambiguous. This CDR3 spans 17 amino acids. V was pared by 0 bases and J by 2 bases, with 14 bases between. Germline V CDR1 and CDR2: SGHDN, FVKESK. CDR3 loop: CASSQDTRMDPYNEQFF. The CDR3 bases are TGTGCCAGCAGCCAAGATACGAGGATGGACCCCTACAATGAGCAGTTCTTC.

This clone has more than one count but fewer than ten. The CDR3 nucleotides read TGTGCCAGCAGTGGGAGTCAGCCCCAGCATTTT. Protein product: CASSGSQPQHF. This rearrangement joins TRBV6-1 to TRBJ1-5; D gene uncertain. The CDR3 loop spans 11 amino acids. Trimming pared 4 bases from V and 6 bases from J, leaving 4 bases between. The germline CDR1 and CDR2 sequences are MNHNS and SASEGT.

The chain employs TRBV28 and TRBJ2-1; D is unresolved. V lost 4 bases, J lost 0 bases, and 13 bases lay in between. The CDR3 loop spans 16 amino acids. Germline V lookup: CDR1 MDHEN, CDR2 SYDVKM. The CDR3 loop reads CASSSFGQSSYNEQFF. DNA of the CDR3: TGTGCCAGCAGTTCATTTGGGCAAAGCTCCTACAATGAGCAGTTCTTC.

This clone has only a few counts. V gene TRBV18 combines with J gene TRBJ1-4; TRBD1 agrees at 7 bases. The CDR3 contains 16 residues. Germline V gene sequence: CDR1 KGHSH, CDR2 LQKENI. The V segment lost 2 bases and the J segment 4 bases; nucleotides outside the gene matches: 7. The CDR3 bases are TGTGCCAGCTCACCAATCCCCGGGACAGTTAATGAAAAACTGTTTTTT. This encodes CASSPIPGTVNEKLFF.

J is TRBJ1-6 and V is TRBV7-9, with 8 bases that match TRBD1. The CDR3 extends over 15 amino acids. Losses at the gene ends were 1 base for V and 5 bases for J; bases not matched to a gene: 1. Germline CDR1 and CDR2: SEHNR and FQNEAQ (reference sequence). CDR3 nucleotide sequence: TGTGCCAGCAGCTTAGGACAGGGGAATAATTCACCCCTCCACTTT. This translates into CASSLGQGNNSPLHF.

The V gene is TRBV6-5, the J gene TRBJ2-6, with D possibly matching TRBD2 (5 bases). Germline CDR1 is MNHEY and CDR2 is SVGAGI. The V and J ends lost 0 bases and 3 bases respectively, with 9 bases between them. This CDR3 has 16 residues. The CDR3 sequence is CASSYSTGDGANVLTF. DNA of the CDR3: TGTGCCAGCAGTTACTCAACCGGGGATGGGGCCAACGTCCTGACTTTC.